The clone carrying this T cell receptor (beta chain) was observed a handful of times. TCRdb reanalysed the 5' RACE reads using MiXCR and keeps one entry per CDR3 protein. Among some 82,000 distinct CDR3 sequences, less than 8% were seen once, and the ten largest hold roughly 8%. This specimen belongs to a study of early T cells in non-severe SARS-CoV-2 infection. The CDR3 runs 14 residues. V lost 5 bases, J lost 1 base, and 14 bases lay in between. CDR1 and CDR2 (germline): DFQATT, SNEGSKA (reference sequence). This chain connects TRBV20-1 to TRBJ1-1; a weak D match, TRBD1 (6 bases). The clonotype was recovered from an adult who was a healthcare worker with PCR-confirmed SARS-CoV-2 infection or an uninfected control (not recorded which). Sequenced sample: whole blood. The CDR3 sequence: CSAQPGHGNTEAFF. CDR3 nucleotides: TGCAGTGCTCAGCCGGGACACGGGAACACTGAAGCTTTCTTT.